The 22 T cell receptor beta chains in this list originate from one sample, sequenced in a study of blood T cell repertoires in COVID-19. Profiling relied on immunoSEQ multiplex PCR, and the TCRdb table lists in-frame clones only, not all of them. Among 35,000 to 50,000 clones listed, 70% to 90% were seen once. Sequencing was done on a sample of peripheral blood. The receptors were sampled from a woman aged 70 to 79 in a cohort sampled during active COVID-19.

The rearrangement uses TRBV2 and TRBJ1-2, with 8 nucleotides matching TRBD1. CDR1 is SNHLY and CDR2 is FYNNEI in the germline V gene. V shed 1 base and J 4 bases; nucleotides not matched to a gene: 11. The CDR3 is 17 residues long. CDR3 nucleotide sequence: TGTGCCAGCAGTGAAGGGACAGGGTTTATTCGCCTCTATGGCTACACCTTC. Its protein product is CASSEGTGFIRLYGYTF. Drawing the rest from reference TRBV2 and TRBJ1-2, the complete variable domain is EPEVTQTPSHQVTQMGQEVILRCVPISNHLYFYWYRQILGQKVEFLVSFYNNEISEKSEIFDDQFSVERPDGSNFTLKIRSTKLEDSAMYFCASSEGTGFIRLYGYTFGSGTRLTVV.

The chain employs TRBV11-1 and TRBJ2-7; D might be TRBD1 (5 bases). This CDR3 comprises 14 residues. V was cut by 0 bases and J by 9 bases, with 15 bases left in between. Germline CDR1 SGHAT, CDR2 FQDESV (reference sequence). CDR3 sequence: CASSLAGPVSVQYF. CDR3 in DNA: TGTGCCAGCAGCTTAGCGGGGCCGGTGAGCGTGCAGTACTTC.

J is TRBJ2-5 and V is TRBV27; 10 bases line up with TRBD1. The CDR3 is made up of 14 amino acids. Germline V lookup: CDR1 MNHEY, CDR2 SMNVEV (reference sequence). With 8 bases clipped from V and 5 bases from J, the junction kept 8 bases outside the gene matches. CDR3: CASGRDRGMETQYF. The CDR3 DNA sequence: TGTGCCAGCGGCCGGGACAGGGGAATGGAGACCCAGTACTTC.

CDR3 amino acids: CAASGTAIVEQYF. CDR3 nucleotides: TGTGCCGCCTCCGGGACAGCCATCGTAGAGCAGTACTTC. The chain uses TRBV10-3 and TRBJ2-7, with 7 bases identical to TRBD1. This CDR3 region has 13 residues. The ends lost 11 bases at V and 7 bases at J; junction bases unmatched: 14. Germline CDR1 and CDR2: ENHRY and SYGVKD.

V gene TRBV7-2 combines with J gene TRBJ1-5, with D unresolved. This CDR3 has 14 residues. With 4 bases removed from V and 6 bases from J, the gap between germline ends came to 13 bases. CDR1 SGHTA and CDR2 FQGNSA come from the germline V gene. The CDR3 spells CASSSSGGSQPQHF. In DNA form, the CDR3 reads TGTGCCAGCAGCTCATCAGGTGGTTCTCAGCCCCAGCATTTT.

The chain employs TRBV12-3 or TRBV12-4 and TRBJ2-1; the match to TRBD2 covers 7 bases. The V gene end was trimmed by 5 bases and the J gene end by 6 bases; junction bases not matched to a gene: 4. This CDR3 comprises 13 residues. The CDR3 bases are TGTGCCAGCAGTGAGGCGGGAGCCAATGAGCAGTTCTTC. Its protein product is CASSEAGANEQFF.

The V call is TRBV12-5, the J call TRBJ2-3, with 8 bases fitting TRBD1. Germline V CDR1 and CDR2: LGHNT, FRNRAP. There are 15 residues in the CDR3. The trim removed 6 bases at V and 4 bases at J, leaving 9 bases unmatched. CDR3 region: CASGPGQGVADTQYF. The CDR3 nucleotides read TGTGCTAGTGGCCCCGGACAGGGAGTTGCAGATACGCAGTATTTT.

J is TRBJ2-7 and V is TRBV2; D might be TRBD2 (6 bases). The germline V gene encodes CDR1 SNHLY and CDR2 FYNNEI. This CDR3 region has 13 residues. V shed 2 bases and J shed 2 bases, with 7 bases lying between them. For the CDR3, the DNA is TGTGCCAGCAGTGAACCGGGAGCCTACGAGCAGTACTTC. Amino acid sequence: CASSEPGAYEQYF.

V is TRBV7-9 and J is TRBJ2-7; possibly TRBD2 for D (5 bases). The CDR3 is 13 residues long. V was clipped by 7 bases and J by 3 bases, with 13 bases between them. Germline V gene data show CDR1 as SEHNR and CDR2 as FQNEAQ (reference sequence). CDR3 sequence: CASNPDGGYEQYF. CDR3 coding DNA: TGTGCCAGCAACCCGGACGGAGGCTACGAGCAGTACTTC.

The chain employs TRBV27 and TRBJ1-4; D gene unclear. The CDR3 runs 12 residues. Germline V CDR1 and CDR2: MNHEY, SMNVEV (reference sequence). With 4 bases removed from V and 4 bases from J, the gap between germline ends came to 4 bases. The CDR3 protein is CASSSYNEKLFF. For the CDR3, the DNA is TGTGCCAGCAGTTCCTATAATGAAAAACTGTTTTTT.

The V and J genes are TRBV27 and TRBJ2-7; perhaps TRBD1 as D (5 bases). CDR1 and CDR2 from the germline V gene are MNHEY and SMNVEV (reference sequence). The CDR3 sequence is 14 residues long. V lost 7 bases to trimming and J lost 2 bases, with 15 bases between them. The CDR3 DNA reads TGTGCCAGCACTAGGGGCCAAGGGGCCTACGAGCAGTACTTC. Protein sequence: CASTRGQGAYEQYF.

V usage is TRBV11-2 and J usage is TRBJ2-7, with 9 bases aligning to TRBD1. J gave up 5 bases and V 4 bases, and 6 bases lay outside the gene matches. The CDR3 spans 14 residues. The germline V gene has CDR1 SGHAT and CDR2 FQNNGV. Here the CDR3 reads CASSSRTGVDEQYF. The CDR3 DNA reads TGTGCCAGCAGCTCGCGGACAGGGGTGGACGAGCAGTACTTC.

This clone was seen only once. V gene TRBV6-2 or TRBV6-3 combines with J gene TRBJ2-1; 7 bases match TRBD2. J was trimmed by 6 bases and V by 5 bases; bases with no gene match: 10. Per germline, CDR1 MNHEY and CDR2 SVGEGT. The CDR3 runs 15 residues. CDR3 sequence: CASSPFTSVSNEQFF. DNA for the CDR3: TGTGCCAGCAGTCCCTTTACTAGCGTATCCAATGAGCAGTTCTTC.

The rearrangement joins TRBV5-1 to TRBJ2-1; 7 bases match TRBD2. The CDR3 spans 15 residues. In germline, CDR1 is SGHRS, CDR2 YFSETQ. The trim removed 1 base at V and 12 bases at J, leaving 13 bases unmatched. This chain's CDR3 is CASSLSGTGVLAQFF. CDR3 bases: TGCGCCAGCAGCTTGAGCGGGACTGGGGTTCTGGCGCAGTTCTTC.

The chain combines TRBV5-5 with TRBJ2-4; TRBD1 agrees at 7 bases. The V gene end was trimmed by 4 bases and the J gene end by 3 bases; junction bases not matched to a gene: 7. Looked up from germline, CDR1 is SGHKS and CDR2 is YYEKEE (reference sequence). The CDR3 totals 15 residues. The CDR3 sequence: CASSRDSLFKNIQYF. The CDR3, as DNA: TGTGCCAGCAGCCGGGACAGCCTATTCAAAAACATTCAGTACTTC.

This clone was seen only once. In DNA, the CDR3 is TGTGCCAGCAGCCAATACCAGGGATCCGGGGAGCTGTTTTTT. This gives the protein CASSQYQGSGELFF. The chain employs TRBV14 and TRBJ2-2; a possible D gene is TRBD1 (5 bases). The CDR3 consists of 14 residues. Germline loops: CDR1 SGHDN, CDR2 FVKESK. V was clipped by 2 bases and J by 6 bases, with 10 bases between them.

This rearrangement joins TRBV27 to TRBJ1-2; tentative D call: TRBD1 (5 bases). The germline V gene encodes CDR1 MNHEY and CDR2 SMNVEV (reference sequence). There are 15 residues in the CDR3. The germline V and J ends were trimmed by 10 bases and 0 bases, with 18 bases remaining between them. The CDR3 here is CATRGLGEPNYGYTF. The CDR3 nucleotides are TGTGCCACCCGGGGGTTAGGGGAACCTAACTATGGCTACACCTTC.

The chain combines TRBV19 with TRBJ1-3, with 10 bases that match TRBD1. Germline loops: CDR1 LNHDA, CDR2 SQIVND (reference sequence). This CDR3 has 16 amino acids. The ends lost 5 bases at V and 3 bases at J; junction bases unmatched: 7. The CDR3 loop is CASSLRGTGDGNTIYF. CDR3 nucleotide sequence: TGTGCCAGTAGTCTTCGGGGGACAGGGGATGGAAACACCATATATTTT.

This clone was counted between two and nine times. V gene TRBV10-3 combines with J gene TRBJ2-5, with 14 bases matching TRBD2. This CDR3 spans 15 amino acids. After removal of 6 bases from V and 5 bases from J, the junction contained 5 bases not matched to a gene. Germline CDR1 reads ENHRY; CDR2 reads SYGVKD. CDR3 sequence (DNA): TGTGCCATCAGCCCCGGACTAGCGGGAGGCGAGACCCAGTACTTC. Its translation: CAISPGLAGGETQYF.

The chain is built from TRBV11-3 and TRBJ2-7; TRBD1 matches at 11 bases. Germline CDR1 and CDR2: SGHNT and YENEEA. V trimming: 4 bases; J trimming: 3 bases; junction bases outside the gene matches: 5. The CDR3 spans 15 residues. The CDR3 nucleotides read TGTGCCAGCAGCTCGTCCGGGACAGGGGGCTACGAGCAGTACTTC. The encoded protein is CASSSSGTGGYEQYF.

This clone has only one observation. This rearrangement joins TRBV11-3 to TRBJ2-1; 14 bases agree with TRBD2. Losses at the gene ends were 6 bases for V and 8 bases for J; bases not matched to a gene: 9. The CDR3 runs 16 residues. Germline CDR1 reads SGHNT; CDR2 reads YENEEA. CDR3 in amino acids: CASSMGLAGVNDEQFF. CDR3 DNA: TGTGCCAGCAGTATGGGACTAGCGGGAGTAAATGATGAGCAGTTCTTC.

The CDR3 loop reads CASSYRQGLPYEQYF. In DNA, the CDR3 is TGTGCCAGCAGTTACAGACAGGGTCTTCCTTACGAGCAGTACTTC. V usage is TRBV28 and J usage is TRBJ2-7; 7 bases map to TRBD1. Germline V gene sequence: CDR1 MDHEN, CDR2 SYDVKM. V was clipped by 4 bases and J by 4 bases; unmatched bases: 10. The CDR3 contains 15 residues. Combining the CDR3 with reference TRBV28 and TRBJ2-7 gives the whole variable domain DVKVTQSSRYLVKRTGEKVFLECVQDMDHENMFWYRQDPGLGLRLIYFSYDVKMKEKGDIPEGYSVSREKKERFSLILESASTNQTSMYLCASSYRQGLPYEQYFGPGTRLTVT.